This T cell receptor beta chain was observed in a study of blood T cell repertoires in COVID-19. Background on the study: COVID-19 samples from acute and convalescent phases originated in the United States, Italy and Spain.

Germline values: CDR1 MNHEY, CDR2 SMNVEV (reference sequence). This CDR3 spans 19 amino acids. V shed 1 base, J shed 2 bases, and the junction held 10 bases outside the gene matches. As originally analysed: Amplification from reference gene primers served as the basis for estimated nucleated cell counts. Produced via immunoSEQ multiplex PCR; TCRdb's table is partial and in-frame only. That table is the source of V, J and clone size, and D and trimming were worked out from the DNA. The repertoire holds roughly 150,000 clones, with 65% to 85% as singletons. This clone was seen a handful of times. The V and J genes are TRBV27 and TRBJ2-7; 14 nucleotides match TRBD2. This receptor was taken from a man aged 50 to 60 with active or convalescent COVID-19. The material sequenced was peripheral blood. CDR3 sequence reads: CASSLYPPPTSGRAYEQYF. CDR3 in DNA: TGTGCCAGCAGTTTATATCCCCCTCCGACTAGCGGGAGGGCCTACGAGCAGTACTTC.